This paragraph covers one TCR beta chain sequence. What it binds is unknown. TCRdb's table, derived via immunoSEQ multiplex PCR, lists solely in-frame clones and lacks some. There are approximately 120,000 clones in the sample; more than 70% occur only once, and 2.4% lies in the top ten. The record originates from a study of PD-L1 blockade in urothelial cancer. Time point noted: peripheral blood 6 weeks after treatment start. Regarding the study as a whole: Clonality of blood TCR below the median before treatment predicted better survival.

Germline V lookup: CDR1 SGHRS, CDR2 YFSETQ. Trimming removed 0 bases at V and 6 bases at J, with 15 bases between. The CDR3 length is 16 residues. V and J are TRBV5-1 and TRBJ2-2; D unresolved. The sample in question was PBMCs, obtained around atezolizumab (anti-PD-L1) treatment. The origin of this receptor is a man aged 45-60 years with urothelial cancer. CDR3 region: CASSLGAGNGAGELFF. In DNA form, the CDR3 reads TGCGCCAGCAGCTTGGGGGCAGGCAACGGCGCCGGGGAGCTGTTTTTT.